This entry features one T cell receptor (beta chain) sequence. The target antigen is unknown. A multiplex PCR was run with 60 Vbeta primers and 13 Jbeta primers. The protocol was immunoSEQ multiplex PCR, while the TCRdb copy is restricted to in-frame clones and leaves out a portion. The sample lists fewer than 5,500 clones, roughly 80% seen once, with under 7% in the top ten. This sample stems from a study of cytomegalovirus exposure and HLA in healthy donors. Study findings and constraints: According to an earlier analysis, most TCR beta V segments yielded productive rearrangements about 90% or about 30% of the time. Immune exposure information comprised only CMV serostatus.

The V and J ends lost 2 bases and 2 bases, in that order; junction bases with no gene match: 3. CDR3 length: 15 amino acids. Germline CDR1 is GTSNPN and CDR2 is SVGIG (reference sequence). The sample consisted of PBMCs. The receptor was derived from a woman between 40 and 55 years old in good health and CMV-seropositive. The chain links TRBV30 to TRBJ1-5; 10 bases are a match to TRBD1. CDR3 amino acids: CAWSQGTGGNQPQHF. CDR3 DNA: TGTGCCTGGAGTCAAGGGACAGGGGGCAATCAGCCCCAGCATTTT.